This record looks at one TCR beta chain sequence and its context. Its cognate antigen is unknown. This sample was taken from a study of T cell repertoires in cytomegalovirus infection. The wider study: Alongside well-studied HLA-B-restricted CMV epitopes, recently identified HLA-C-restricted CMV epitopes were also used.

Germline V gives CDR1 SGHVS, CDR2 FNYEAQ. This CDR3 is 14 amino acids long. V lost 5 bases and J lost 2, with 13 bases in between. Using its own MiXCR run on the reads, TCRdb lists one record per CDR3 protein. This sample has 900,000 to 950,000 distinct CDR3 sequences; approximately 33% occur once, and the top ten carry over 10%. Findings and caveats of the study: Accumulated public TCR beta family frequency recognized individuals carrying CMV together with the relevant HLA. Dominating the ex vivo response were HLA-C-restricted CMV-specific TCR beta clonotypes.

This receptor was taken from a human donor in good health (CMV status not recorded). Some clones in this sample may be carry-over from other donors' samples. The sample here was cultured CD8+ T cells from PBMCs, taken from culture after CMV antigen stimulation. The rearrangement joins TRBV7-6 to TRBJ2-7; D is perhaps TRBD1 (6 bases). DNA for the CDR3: TGTGCCAGCAGCCCGACAGGTAATCCCTACGAGCAGTACGTC. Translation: CASSPTGNPYEQYV.